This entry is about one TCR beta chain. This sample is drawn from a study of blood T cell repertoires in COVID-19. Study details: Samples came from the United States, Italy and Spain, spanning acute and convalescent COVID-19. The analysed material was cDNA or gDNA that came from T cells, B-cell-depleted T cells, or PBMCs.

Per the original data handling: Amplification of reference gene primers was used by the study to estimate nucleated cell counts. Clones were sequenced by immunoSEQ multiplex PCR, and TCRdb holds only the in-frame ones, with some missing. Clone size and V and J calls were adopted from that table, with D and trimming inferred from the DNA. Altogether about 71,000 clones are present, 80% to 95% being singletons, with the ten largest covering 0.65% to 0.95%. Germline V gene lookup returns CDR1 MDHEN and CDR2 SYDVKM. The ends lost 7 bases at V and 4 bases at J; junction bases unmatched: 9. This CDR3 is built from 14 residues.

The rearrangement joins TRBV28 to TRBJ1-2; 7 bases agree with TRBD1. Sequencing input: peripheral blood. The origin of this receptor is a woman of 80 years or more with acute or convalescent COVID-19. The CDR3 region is CASMDAGQLYGYTF. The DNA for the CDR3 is TGTGCCAGCATGGACGCGGGACAGCTCTATGGCTACACCTTC.